This TCR beta chain was found in a study of technical replicates of blood from several donors. The V end was cut by 5 bases, the J end by 3 bases, with 15 bases between. CDR3 length: 15 residues. CDR1 SGHAT and CDR2 FQDESV come from the germline V gene (reference sequence). Repertoires were generated with immunoSEQ multiplex PCR, while TCRdb's copy carries only in-frame clones and drops some. The data show roughly 56,000 clones, nearly 95% seen once. What was sequenced was PBMCs. The clonotype originates from a human donor in good health. Some clones in this sample may be carry-over from other donors' samples. The V call is TRBV11-1, the J call TRBJ2-3; D is perhaps TRBD1 (5 bases). CDR3 bases: TGTGCCAGCAGCCTTATGAGGACAATTACAGATACGCAGTATTTT. This gives the protein CASSLMRTITDTQYF.